This T cell receptor (beta chain) appears in the sequencing data of a study of cytomegalovirus exposure and HLA in healthy donors. Study-wide findings and caveats: There were some public TCRs occurring in many donors, but most TCR sequences were rare.

The ends were cut back, 8 bases at V and 3 bases at J, with 8 bases in the middle. The CDR3 spans 11 residues. Germline CDR1 and CDR2: MNHNS and SASEGT. PCR amplification relied on 60 Vbeta primers (plus 13 Jbeta primers). The protocol was immunoSEQ multiplex PCR, while the TCRdb copy is restricted to in-frame clones and leaves out a portion. This listing includes around 78,000 clones. In the case of this clone: Its antigen is currently unknown.

Sample: PBMCs. The genes are TRBV6-1 and TRBJ2-7, with no clear D. The receptor was isolated from a man between 18 and 29 years old in good health and CMV-seropositive. CDR3 protein: CASSASYEQYF. The CDR3 DNA reads TGTGCCAGCTCCGCGAGCTACGAGCAGTACTTC.